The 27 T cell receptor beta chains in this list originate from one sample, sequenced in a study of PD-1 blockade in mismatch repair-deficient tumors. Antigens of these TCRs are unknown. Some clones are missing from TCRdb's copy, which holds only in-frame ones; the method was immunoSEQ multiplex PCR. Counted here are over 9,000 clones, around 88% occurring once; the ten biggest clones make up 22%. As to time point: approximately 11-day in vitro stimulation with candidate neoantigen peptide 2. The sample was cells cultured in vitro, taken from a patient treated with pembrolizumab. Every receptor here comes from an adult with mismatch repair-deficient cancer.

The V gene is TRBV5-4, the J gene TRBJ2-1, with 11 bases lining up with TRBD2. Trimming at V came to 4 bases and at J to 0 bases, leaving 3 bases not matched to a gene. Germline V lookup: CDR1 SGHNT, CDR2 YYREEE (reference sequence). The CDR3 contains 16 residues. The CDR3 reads CASSAGLADSYNEQFF. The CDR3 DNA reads TGTGCCAGCAGCGCGGGACTAGCGGACTCCTACAATGAGCAGTTCTTC.

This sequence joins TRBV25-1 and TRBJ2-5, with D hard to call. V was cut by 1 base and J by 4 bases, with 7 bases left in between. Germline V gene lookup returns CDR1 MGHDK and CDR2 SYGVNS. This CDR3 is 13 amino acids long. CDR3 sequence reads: CASSEFYRETQYF. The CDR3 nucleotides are TGTGCCAGCAGTGAATTTTACAGAGAGACCCAGTACTTC.

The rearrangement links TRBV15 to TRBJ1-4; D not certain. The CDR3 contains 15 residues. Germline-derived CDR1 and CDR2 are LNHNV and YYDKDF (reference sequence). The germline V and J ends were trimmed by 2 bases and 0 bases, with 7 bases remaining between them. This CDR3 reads CATSRQRSTNEKLFF. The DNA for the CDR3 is TGTGCCACCAGCAGACAAAGGTCAACTAATGAAAAACTGTTTTTT.

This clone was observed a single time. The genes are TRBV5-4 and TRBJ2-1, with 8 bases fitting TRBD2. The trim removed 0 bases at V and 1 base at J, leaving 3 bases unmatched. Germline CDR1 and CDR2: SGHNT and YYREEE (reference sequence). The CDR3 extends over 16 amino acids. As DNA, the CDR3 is TGTGCCAGCAGCTTGGACGGGAGGGCTTCCTACAATGAGCAGTTCTTC. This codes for CASSLDGRASYNEQFF.

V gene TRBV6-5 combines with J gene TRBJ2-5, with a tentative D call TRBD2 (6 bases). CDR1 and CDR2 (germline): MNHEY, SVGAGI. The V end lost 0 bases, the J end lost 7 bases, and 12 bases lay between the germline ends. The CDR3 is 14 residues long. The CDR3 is CASSYSTLGGTQYF. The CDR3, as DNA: TGTGCCAGCAGTTACTCGACACTGGGAGGGACCCAGTACTTC.

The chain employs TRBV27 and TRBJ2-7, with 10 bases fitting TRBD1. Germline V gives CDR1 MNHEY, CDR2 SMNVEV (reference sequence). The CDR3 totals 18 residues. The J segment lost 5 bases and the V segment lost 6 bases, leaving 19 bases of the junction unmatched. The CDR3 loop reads CASRRGQGLPTQMNEQYF. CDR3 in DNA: TGTGCCAGCAGGCGGGGACAGGGGCTGCCTACCCAAATGAACGAGCAGTACTTC.

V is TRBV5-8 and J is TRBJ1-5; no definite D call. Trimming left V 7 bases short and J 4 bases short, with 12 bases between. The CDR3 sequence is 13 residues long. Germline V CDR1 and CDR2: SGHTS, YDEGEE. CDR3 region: CASSTGLNQPQHF. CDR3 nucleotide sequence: TGTGCCAGCTCCACCGGACTGAATCAGCCCCAGCATTTT.

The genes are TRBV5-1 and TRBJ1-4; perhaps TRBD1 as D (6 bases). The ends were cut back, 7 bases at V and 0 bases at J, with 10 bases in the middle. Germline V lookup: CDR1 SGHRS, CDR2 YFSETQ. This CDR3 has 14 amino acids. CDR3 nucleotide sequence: TGCGCCAGCCACTCAGGGGCAACTAATGAAAAACTGTTTTTT. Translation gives CASHSGATNEKLFF.

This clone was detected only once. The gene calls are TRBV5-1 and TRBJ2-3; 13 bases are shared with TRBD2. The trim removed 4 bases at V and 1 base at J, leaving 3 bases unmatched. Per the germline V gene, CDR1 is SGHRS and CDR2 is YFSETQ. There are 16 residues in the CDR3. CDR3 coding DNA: TGCGCCAGCAGCCTCGGACTAGCGGGAGGCACAGATACGCAGTATTTT. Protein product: CASSLGLAGGTDTQYF.

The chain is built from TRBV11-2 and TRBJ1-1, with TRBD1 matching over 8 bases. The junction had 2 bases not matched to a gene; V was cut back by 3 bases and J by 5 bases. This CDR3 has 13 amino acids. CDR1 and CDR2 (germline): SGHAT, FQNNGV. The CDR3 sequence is CASSFTGGTEAFF. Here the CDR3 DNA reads TGTGCCAGCAGCTTCACAGGGGGAACTGAAGCTTTCTTT.

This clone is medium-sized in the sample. CDR3 sequence reads: CASSLDWGSNTEAFF. DNA of the CDR3: TGTGCCAGCAGCCTTGATTGGGGGTCTAACACTGAAGCTTTCTTT. V and J are TRBV5-4 and TRBJ1-1; a possible D gene is TRBD1 (5 bases). V was shortened by 4 bases and J by 2 bases, with 15 bases between the two germline ends. The CDR3 extends over 15 amino acids. Germline CDR1 reads SGHNT; CDR2 reads YYREEE (reference sequence).

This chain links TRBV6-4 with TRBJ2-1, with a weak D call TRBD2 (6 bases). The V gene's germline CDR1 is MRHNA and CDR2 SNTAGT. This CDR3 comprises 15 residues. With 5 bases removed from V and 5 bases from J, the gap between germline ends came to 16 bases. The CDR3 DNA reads TGTGCCAGCAGTTCGGGACTTCTCGTACACAATGAGCAGTTCTTC. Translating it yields CASSSGLLVHNEQFF.

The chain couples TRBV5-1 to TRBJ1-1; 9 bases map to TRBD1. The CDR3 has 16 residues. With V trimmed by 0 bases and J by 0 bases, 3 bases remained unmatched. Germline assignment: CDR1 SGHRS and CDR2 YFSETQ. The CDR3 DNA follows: TGCGCCAGCAGCTTGGGGGACAGGGCCGTGAACACTGAAGCTTTCTTT. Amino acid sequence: CASSLGDRAVNTEAFF.

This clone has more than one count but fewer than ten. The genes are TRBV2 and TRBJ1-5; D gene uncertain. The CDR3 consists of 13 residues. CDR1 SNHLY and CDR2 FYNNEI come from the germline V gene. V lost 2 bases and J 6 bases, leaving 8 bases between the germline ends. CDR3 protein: CASSEPRVQPQHF. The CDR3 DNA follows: TGTGCCAGCAGTGAACCCCGGGTTCAGCCCCAGCATTTT.

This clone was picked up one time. CDR3 coding DNA: TGTGCCACCAGCACCGACAGGGGCCAGCCCCAGCATTTT. Its protein product is CATSTDRGQPQHF. The V gene is TRBV15, the J gene TRBJ1-5; TRBD1 matches 8 bases. The CDR3 extends over 13 amino acids. The J segment lost 7 bases and the V segment lost 4 bases, leaving 3 bases of the junction unmatched. Germline loops: CDR1 LNHNV, CDR2 YYDKDF (reference sequence).

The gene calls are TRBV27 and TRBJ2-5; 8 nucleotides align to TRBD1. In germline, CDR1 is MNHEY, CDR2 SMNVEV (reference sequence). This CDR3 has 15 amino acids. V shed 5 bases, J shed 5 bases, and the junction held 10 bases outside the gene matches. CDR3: CASSARRDRTETQYF. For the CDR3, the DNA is TGTGCCAGCAGTGCCCGCCGGGACAGGACGGAGACCCAGTACTTC.

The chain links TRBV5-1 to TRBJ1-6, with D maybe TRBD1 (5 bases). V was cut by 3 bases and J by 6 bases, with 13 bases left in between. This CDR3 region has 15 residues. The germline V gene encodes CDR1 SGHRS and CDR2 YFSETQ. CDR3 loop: CASSSLGGGNSPLHF. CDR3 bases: TGCGCCAGCAGCTCGCTTGGGGGAGGTAATTCACCCCTCCACTTT.

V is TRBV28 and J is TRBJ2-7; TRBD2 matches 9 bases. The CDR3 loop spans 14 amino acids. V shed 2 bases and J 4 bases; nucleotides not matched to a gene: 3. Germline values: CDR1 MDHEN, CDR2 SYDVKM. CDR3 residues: CASSLRGRAYEQYF. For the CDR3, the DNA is TGTGCCAGCAGTTTACGCGGGAGGGCTTACGAGCAGTACTTC.

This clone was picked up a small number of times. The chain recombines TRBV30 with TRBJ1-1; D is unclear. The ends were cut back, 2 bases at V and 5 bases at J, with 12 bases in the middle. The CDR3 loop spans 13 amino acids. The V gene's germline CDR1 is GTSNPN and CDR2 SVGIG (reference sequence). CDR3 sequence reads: CAWSSQSSTEAFF. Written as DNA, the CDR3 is TGTGCCTGGAGTTCCCAGTCTTCGACTGAAGCTTTCTTT. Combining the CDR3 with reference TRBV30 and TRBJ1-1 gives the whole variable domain SQTIHQWPATLVQPVGSPLSLECTVEGTSNPNLYWYRQAAGRGLQLLFYSVGIGQISSEVPQNLSASRPQDRQFILSSKKLLLSDSGFYLCAWSSQSSTEAFFGQGTRLTVV.

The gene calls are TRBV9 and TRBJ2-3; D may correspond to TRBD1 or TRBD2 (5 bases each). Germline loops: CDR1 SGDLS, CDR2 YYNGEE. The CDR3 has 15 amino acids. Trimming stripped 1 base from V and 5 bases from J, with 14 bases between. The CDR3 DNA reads TGTGCCAGCAGCGTAATGGGACGGGGTCAAGATACGCAGTATTTT. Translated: CASSVMGRGQDTQYF.

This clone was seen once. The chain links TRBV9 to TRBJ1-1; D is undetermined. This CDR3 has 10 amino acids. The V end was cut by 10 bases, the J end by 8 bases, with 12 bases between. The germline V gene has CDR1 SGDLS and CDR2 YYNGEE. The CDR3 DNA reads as TGTGCCCCTGCCGAACGGGAAGCTTTCTTT. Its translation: CAPAEREAFF. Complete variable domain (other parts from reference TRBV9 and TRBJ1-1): DSGVTQTPKHLITATGQRVTLRCSPRSGDLSVYWYQQSLDQGLQFLIQYYNGEERAKGNILERFSAQQFPDLHSELNLSSLELGDSALYFCAPAEREAFFGQGTRLTVV.

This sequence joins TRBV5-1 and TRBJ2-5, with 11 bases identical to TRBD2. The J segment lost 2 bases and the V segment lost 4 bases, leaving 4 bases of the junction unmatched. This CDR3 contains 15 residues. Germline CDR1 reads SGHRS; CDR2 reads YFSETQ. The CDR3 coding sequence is TGCGCCAGCAGCACCGGGACTAGCGGTCAAGAGACCCAGTACTTC. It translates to CASSTGTSGQETQYF.

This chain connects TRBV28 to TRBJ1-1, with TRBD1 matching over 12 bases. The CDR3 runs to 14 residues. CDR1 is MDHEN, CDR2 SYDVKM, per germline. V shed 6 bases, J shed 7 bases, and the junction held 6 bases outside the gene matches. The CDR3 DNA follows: TGTGCCAGCAGGGGGACAGGGGGCGCAGGTGAAGCTTTCTTT. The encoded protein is CASRGTGGAGEAFF.

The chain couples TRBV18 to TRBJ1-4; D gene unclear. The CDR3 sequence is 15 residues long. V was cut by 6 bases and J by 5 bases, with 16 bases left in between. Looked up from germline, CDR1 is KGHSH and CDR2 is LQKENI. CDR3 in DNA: TGTGCCAGCTCGTACCTACAGCGGTCAAATGAAAAACTGTTTTTT. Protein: CASSYLQRSNEKLFF. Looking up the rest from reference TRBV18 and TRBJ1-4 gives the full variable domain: NAGVMQNPRHLVRRRGQEARLRCSPMKGHSHVYWYRQLPEEGLKFMVYLQKENIIDESGMPKERFSAEFPKEGPSILRIQQVVRGDSAAYFCASSYLQRSNEKLFFGSGTQLSVL.

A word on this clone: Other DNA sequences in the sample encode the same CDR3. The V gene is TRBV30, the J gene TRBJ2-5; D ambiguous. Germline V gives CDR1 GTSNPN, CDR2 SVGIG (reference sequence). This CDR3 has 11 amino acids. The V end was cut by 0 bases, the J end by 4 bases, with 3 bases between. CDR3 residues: CAWSVGETQYF. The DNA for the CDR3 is TGTGCCTGGAGTGTAGGAGAGACCCAGTACTTC. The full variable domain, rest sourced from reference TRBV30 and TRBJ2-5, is SQTIHQWPATLVQPVGSPLSLECTVEGTSNPNLYWYRQAAGRGLQLLFYSVGIGQISSEVPQNLSASRPQDRQFILSSKKLLLSDSGFYLCAWSVGETQYFGPGTRLLVL.

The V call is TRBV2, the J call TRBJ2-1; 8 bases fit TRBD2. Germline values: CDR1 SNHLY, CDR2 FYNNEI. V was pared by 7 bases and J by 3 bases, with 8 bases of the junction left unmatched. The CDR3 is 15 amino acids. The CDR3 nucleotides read TGTGCCAGCATCCCAGCGGGAGACCTCTACAATGAGCAGTTCTTC. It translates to CASIPAGDLYNEQFF. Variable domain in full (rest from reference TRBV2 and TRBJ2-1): EPEVTQTPSHQVTQMGQEVILRCVPISNHLYFYWYRQILGQKVEFLVSFYNNEISEKSEIFDDQFSVERPDGSNFTLKIRSTKLEDSAMYFCASIPAGDLYNEQFFGPGTRLTVL.

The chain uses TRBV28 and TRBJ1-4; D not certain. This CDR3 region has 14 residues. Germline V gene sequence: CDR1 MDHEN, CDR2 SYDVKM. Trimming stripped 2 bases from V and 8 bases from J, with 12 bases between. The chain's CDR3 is CASSLPGWGEKLFF. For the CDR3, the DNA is TGTGCCAGCAGTTTACCGGGTTGGGGAGAAAAACTGTTTTTT.